This TCR beta chain was sequenced for a study of low-dose radiotherapy and immunotherapy resistance in tumors. Time point denoted: before trial treatment. Both TCRalpha and TCRbeta chains were reverse transcribed with V-gene-specific primers. TCR amplification ran approximately 22 PCR cycles using constant-region and V-primer adapter primers. Each CDR3 protein is one row after TCRdb ran MiXCR on the reads. The data show roughly 36,000 distinct CDR3 sequences, roughly 31% seen once. The CDR3 is 11 amino acids. Looked up from germline, CDR1 is MNHEY and CDR2 is SVGEGT. V was cut by 5 bases and J by 7 bases, with 8 bases left in between.

The TCR sequence derives from a male donor with gallbladder cancer. The sequences come from PBMCs, collected before treatment. The chain has TRBV6-2 or TRBV6-3 and TRBJ2-5; D gene ambiguous. The chain's CDR3 is CASSAPGTQYF. The CDR3 DNA sequence: TGTGCCAGCAGTGCCCCCGGGACCCAGTACTTC.